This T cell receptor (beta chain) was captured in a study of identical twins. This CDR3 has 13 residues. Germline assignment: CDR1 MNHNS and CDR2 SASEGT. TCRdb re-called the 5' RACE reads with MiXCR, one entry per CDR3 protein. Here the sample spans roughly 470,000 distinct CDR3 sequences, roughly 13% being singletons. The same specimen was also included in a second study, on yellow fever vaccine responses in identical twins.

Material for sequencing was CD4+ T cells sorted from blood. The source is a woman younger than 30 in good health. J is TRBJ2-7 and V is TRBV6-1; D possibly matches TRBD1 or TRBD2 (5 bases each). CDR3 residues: CAAKPGYLAEQYF. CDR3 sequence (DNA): TGTGCAGCGAAACCAGGGTACCTAGCCGAGCAGTACTTC.